Described below is a single T cell receptor beta chain sequence and its context. Its cognate antigen is unknown. Profiling relied on immunoSEQ multiplex PCR, and the TCRdb table lists in-frame clones only, not all of them. The sample consists of around 18,000 clones, approximately 80% of them appearing once. Per the germline V gene, CDR1 is SNHLY and CDR2 is FYNNEI. This CDR3 spans 16 amino acids. The germline V and J ends were trimmed by 2 bases and 6 bases, with 19 bases remaining between them. These data are taken from a study of lymphopenia after photon versus proton radiotherapy. Regarding the study as a whole: Photon-treated patients lost naive T cells and TCR diversity; proton-treated stayed stable.

The source is a man aged 65 to 79 with pancreatic cancer. The specimen was peripheral blood, collected from a patient treated with proton-based radiotherapy. The genes are TRBV2 and TRBJ1-2; possible D gene TRBD1, 5 bases. CDR3 residues: CASSESLARGVNGYTF. CDR3 nucleotides: TGTGCCAGCAGTGAATCGCTGGCGAGGGGAGTTAATGGCTACACCTTC.